This T cell receptor beta chain originates from a study of T cells in Graves' hyperthyroidism and ophthalmopathy. About the research overall: At the time of initial diagnosis and before any treatment, peripheral blood was collected. Study observations and caveats: Using 13 V-J features, a model discriminated ophthalmopathy from stable hyperthyroidism.

The sample holds many counts of this clonotype. Its antigen remains unidentified. When ophthalmopathy did not progress within 18 months, Graves' hyperthyroidism was considered stable. Amplified regions were TCR beta CDR3 sequences from RNA transcripts. The primer set for the first-round RT-PCR of the TCR CDR3 was HTBI. TCRdb reanalysed the multiplex PCR reads using MiXCR and keeps one entry per CDR3 protein. Here the sample spans 550,000 to 800,000 distinct CDR3 sequences, around 16% being singletons. Germline values: CDR1 LNHDA, CDR2 SQIVND (reference sequence). The CDR3 consists of 15 residues. Trimming took 4 bases from V and 1 from J; bases not matched to a gene: 4.

The genes are TRBV19 and TRBJ1-1; 9 bases match TRBD1. Input material: blood. The source is a man aged 50 or older with Graves' hyperthyroidism. CDR3 residues: CASSTRQGENTEAFF. Written as DNA, the CDR3 is TGTGCCAGTAGTACCCGACAGGGGGAGAACACTGAAGCTTTCTTT.